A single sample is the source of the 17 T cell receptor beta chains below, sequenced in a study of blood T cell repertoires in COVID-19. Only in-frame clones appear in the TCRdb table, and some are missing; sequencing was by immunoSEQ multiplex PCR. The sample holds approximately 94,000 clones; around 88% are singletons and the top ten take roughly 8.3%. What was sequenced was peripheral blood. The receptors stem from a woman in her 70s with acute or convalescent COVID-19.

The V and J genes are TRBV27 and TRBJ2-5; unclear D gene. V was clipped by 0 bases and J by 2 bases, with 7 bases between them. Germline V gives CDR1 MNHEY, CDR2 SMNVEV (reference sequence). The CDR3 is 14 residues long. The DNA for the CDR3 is TGTGCCAGCAGTTTATCGGAACAGCAAGAGACCCAGTACTTC. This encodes CASSLSEQQETQYF.

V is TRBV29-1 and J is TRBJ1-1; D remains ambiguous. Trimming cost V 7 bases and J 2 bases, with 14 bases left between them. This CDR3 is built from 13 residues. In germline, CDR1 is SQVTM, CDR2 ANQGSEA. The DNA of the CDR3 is TGCAGCGCCGCGGGAAGTTTCAACACTGAAGCTTTCTTT. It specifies CSAAGSFNTEAFF.

CDR3 in DNA: TGTGCCAGCAACGTAGACAGGGGCACCTACGAGCAGTACTTC. As protein: CASNVDRGTYEQYF. The V and J genes are TRBV2 and TRBJ2-7, with TRBD1 matching 8 bases. This CDR3 is 14 amino acids long. Trimming cost V 7 bases and J 2 bases; bases outside gene matches: 7. Germline V lookup: CDR1 SNHLY, CDR2 FYNNEI.

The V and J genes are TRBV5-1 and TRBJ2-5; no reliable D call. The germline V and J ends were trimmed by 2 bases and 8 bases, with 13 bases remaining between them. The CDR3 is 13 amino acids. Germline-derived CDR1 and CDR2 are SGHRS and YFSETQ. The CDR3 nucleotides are TGCGCCAGCAGCTTTGACAAGCTGAGAACCCAGTACTTC. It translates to CASSFDKLRTQYF.

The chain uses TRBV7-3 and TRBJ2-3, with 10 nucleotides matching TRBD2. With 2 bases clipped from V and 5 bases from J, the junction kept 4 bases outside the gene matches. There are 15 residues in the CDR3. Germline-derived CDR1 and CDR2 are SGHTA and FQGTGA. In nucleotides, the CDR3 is TGTGCCAGCAGCTTACTAGCGGGGGCCATAGATACGCAGTATTTT. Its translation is CASSLLAGAIDTQYF.

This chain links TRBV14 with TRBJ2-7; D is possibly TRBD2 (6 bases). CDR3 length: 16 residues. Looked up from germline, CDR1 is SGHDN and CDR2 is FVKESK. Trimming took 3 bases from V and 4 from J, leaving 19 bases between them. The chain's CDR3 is CASSQAGWEAGYEQYF. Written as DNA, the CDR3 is TGTGCCAGCAGCCAGGCGGGGTGGGAGGCAGGATACGAGCAGTACTTC. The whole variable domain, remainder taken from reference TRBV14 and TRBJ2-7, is EAGVTQFPSHSVIEKGQTVTLRCDPISGHDNLYWYRRVMGKEIKFLLHFVKESKQDESGMPNNRFLAERTGGTYSTLKVQPAELEDSGVYFCASSQAGWEAGYEQYFGPGTRLTVT.

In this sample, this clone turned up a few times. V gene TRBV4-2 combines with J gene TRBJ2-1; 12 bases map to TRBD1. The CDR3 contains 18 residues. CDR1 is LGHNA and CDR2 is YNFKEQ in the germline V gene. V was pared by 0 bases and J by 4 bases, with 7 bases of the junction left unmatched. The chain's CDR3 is CASSQDRDRGPMYNEQFF. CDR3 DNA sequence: TGTGCCAGCAGCCAAGATCGGGACAGGGGGCCCATGTACAATGAGCAGTTCTTC.

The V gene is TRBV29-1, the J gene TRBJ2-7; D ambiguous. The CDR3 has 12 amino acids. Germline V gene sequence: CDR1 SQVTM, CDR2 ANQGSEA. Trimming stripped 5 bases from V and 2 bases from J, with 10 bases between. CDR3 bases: TGCAGCGTTCGGTCGTTCACCTACGAGCAGTACTTC. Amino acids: CSVRSFTYEQYF.

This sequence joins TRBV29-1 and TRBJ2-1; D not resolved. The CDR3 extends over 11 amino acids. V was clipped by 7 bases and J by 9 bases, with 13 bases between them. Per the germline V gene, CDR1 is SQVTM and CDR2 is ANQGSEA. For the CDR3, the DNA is TGCAGCGCCCCTAGTAACGCTGAGCAGTTCTTC. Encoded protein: CSAPSNAEQFF.

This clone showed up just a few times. The CDR3 is CAISESLAGGGGNQPQHF. Here the CDR3 DNA reads TGTGCCATCAGTGAGTCATTGGCCGGCGGGGGCGGGAATCAGCCCCAGCATTTT. The genes are TRBV10-3 and TRBJ1-5; D perhaps matches TRBD1 (6 bases). V was pared by 0 bases and J by 4 bases, with 19 bases between. The CDR3 covers 18 residues. Looked up from germline, CDR1 is ENHRY and CDR2 is SYGVKD.

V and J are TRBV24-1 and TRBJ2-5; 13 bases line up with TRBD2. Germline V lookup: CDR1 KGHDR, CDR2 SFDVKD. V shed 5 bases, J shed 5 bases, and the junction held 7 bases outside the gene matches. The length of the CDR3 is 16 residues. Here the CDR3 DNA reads TGTGCCACCAGTGGCCAACTAGCGGGGGGGTTCGAGACCCAGTACTTC. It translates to CATSGQLAGGFETQYF.

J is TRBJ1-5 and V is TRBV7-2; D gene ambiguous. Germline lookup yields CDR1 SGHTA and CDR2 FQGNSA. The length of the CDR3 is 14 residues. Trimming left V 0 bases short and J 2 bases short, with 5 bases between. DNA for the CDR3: TGTGCCAGCAGCTTAGCGGGAGGCAATCAGCCCCAGCATTTT. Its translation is CASSLAGGNQPQHF.

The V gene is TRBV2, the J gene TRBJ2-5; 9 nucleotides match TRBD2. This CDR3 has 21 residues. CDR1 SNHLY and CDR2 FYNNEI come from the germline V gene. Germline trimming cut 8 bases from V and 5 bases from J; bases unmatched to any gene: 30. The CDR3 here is CASAGLASLTTSLVTKETQYF. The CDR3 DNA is TGTGCCAGCGCGGGACTAGCTAGTCTAACTACCTCTTTGGTAACCAAGGAGACCCAGTACTTC.

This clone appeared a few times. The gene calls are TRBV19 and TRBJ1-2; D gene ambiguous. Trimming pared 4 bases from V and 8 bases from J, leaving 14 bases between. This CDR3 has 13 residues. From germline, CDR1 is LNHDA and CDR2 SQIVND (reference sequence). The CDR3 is CASSTAGFGGYTF. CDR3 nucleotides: TGTGCCAGTAGTACCGCAGGCTTTGGCGGCTACACCTTC.

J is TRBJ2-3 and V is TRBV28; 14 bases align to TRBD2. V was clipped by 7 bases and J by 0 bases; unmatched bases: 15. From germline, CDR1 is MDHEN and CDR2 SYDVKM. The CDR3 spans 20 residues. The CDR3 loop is CASIRNGLAGGKTSTDTQYF. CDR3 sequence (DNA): TGTGCCAGCATAAGGAACGGACTAGCGGGAGGCAAAACTAGCACAGATACGCAGTATTTT.

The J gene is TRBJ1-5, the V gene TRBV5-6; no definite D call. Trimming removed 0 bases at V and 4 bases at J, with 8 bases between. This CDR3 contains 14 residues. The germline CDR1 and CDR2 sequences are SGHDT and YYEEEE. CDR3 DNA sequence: TGTGCCAGCAGCTTGGGCCAAACTAATCAGCCCCAGCATTTT. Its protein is CASSLGQTNQPQHF. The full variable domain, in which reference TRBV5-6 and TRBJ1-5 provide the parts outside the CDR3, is DAGVTQSPTHLIKTRGQQVTLRCSPKSGHDTVSWYQQALGQGPQFIFQYYEEEERQRGNFPDRFSGHQFPNYSSELNVNALLLGDSALYLCASSLGQTNQPQHFGDGTRLSIL.

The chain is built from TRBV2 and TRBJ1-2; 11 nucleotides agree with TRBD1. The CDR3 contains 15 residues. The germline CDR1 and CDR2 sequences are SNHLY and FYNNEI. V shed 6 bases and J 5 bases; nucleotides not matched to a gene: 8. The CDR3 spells CASSAGQGARYGYTF. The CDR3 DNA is TGTGCCAGCAGCGCTGGACAGGGGGCTCGGTATGGCTACACCTTC.